This T cell receptor beta chain was documented in a study of blood T cells in healthy people across ages. Through a sample-barcoded 5' primer and a J-beta primer mix, a second PCR was run for about 6 to 11 cycles. TCRdb re-derived calls from the 5' RACE reads in MiXCR, one entry per CDR3 protein. The profile shows approximately 350,000 distinct CDR3 sequences, 45% to 60% of them singletons. The receptor's source is a man aged 55 to 70 in good health. The sequencing sample was made of blood.

The CDR3 loop reads CASSLDRGTGELFF. In DNA form, the CDR3 reads TGTGCCAGCAGTTTAGACAGGGGGACCGGGGAGCTGTTTTTT. J is TRBJ2-2 and V is TRBV28; 9 nucleotides agree with TRBD1. The CDR3 totals 14 residues. V lost 2 bases, J lost 5 bases, and 0 bases stayed unmatched. Looked up from germline, CDR1 is MDHEN and CDR2 is SYDVKM. The whole variable domain, filled in from reference TRBV28 and TRBJ2-2, reads DVKVTQSSRYLVKRTGEKVFLECVQDMDHENMFWYRQDPGLGLRLIYFSYDVKMKEKGDIPEGYSVSREKKERFSLILESASTNQTSMYLCASSLDRGTGELFFGEGSRLTVL.